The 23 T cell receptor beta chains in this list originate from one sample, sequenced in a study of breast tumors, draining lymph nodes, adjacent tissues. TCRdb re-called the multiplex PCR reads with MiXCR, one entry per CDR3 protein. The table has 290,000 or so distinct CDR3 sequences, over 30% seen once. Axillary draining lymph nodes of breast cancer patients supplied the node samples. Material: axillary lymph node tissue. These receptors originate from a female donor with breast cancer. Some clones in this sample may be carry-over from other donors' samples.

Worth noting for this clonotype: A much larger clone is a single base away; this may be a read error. This CDR3 is CASGLAANYGYTF. The CDR3 bases are TGTGCCAGCGGCTTGGCGGCTAACTATGGCTACACCTTC. The rearrangement joins TRBV7-9 to TRBJ1-2; D call uncertain. This CDR3 is 13 amino acids long. Germline CDR1 is SEHNR and CDR2 is FQNEAQ (reference sequence).

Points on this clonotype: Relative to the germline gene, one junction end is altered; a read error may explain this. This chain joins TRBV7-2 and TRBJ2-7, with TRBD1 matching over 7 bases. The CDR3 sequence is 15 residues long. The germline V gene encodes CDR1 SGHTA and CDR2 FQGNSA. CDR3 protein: CASSLGLGTVYGQHF. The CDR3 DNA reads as TGTGCCAGCAGCTTAGGTCTCGGGACAGTTTACGGGCAGCACTTC.

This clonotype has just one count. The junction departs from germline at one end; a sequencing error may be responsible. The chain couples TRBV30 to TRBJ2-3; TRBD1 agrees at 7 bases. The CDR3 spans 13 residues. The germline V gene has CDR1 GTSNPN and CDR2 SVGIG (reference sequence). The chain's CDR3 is CARSADRADTQYF. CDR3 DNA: TGTGCCCGGAGCGCAGACAGGGCAGATACGCAGTATTTT.

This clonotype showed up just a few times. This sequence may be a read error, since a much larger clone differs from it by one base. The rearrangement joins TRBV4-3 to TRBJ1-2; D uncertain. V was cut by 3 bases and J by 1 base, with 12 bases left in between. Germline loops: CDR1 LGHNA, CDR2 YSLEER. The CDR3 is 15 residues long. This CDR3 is CASSHDFRVNYGYTF. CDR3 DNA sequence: TGCGCCAGCAGCCATGACTTCAGAGTTAACTATGGCTACACCTTC.

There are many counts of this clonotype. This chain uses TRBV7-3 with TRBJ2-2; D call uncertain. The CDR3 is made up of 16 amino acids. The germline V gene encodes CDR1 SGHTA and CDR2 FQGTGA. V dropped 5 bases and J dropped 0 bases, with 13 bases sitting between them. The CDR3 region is CASSQDSSANTGELFF. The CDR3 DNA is TGTGCCAGCAGCCAAGACTCCTCCGCGAACACCGGGGAGCTGTTTTTT. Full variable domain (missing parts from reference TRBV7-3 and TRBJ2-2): GAGVSQTPSNKVTEKGKYVELRCDPISGHTALYWYRQSLGQGPEFLIYFQGTGAADDSGLPNDRFFAVRPEGSVSTLKIQRTERGDSAVYLCASSQDSSANTGELFFGEGSRLTVL.

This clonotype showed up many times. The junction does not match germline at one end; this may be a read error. The CDR3 coding sequence is TGTGCTAGCAGCCCGGGACTACAAGAGACCCAGTACTTC. Translating gives CASSPGLQETQYF. The rearrangement links TRBV7-7 to TRBJ2-5; 7 bases fit TRBD2. There are 13 residues in the CDR3. Germline V CDR1 and CDR2: SSHAT, FNYEAQ (reference sequence).

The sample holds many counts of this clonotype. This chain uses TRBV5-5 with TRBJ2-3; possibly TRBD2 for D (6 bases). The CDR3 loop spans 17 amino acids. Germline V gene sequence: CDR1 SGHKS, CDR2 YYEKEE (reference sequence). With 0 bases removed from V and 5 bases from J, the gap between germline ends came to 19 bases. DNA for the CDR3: TGTGCCAGCAGCTTGGCTGGAGCGGGCCTCGGTGGAGATACGCAGTATTTT. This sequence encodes CASSLAGAGLGGDTQYF.

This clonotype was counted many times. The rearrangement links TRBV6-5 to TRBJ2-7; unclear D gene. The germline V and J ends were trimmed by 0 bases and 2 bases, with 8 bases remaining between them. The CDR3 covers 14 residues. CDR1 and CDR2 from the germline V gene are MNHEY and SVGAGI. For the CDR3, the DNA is TGTGCCAGCAGTTACTCTTCAGCACCCTACGAGCAGTACTTC. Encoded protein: CASSYSSAPYEQYF.

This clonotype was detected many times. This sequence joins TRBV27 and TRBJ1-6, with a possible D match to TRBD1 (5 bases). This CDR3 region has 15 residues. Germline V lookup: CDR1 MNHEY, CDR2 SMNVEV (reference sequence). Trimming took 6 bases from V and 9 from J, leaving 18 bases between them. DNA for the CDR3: TGTGCCAGCAGCGTAATGGGGCAGGGTTTTTCACCCCTCCACTTT. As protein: CASSVMGQGFSPLHF.

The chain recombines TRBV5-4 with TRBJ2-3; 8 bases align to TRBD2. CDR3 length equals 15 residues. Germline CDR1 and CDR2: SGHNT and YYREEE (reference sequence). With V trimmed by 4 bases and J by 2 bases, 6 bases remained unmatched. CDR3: CASSQLAGNTDTQYF. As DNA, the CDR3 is TGTGCCAGCAGCCAATTAGCGGGAAACACAGATACGCAGTATTTT.

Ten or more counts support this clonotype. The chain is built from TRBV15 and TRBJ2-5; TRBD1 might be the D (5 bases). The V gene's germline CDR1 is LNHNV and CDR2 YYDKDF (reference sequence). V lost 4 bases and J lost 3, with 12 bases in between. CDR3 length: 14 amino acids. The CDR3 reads CATSNSDRKETQYF. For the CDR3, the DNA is TGTGCCACCAGCAACTCCGACAGAAAAGAGACCCAGTACTTC.

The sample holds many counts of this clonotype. In nucleotides, the CDR3 is TGTGCCAGCTTTATTACGGGCGGCGGGACGGGAGGGCCCTCCGAGCAGTACTTC. Amino acids: CASFITGGGTGGPSEQYF. The gene calls are TRBV12-3 or TRBV12-4 and TRBJ2-7; 8 nucleotides agree with TRBD2. This CDR3 has 18 amino acids. The V gene end was trimmed by 8 bases and the J gene end by 6 bases; junction bases not matched to a gene: 24.

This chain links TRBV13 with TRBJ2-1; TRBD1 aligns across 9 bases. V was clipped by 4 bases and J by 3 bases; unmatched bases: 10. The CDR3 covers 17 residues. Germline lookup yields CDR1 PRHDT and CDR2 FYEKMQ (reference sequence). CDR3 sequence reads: CASSSGRGQGFYNEQFF. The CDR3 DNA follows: TGTGCCAGCAGCTCAGGCCGGGGACAGGGTTTCTACAATGAGCAGTTCTTC.

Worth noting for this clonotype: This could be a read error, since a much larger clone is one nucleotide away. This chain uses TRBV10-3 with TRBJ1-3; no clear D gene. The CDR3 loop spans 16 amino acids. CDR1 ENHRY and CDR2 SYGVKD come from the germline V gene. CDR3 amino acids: CASSPLFLSSGNTIYF. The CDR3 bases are TGTGCCAGCAGTCCCTTATTTCTTAGCTCTGGAAACACCATATATTTT.

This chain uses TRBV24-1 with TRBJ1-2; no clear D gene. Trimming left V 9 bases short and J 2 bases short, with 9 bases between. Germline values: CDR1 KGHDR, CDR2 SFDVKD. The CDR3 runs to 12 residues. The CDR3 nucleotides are TGTGCCACCGGTATAGGCAACTATGGCTACACCTTC. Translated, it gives CATGIGNYGYTF.

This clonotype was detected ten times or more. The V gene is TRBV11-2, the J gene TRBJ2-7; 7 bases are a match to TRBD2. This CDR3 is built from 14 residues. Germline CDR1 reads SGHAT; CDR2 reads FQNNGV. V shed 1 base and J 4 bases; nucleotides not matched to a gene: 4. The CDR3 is CASSLGPSGYEQYF. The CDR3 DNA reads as TGTGCCAGCAGCTTAGGGCCTAGCGGTTACGAGCAGTACTTC.

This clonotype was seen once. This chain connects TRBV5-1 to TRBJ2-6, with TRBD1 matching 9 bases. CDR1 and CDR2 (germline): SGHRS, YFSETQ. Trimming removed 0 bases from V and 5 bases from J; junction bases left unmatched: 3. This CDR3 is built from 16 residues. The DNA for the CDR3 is TGCGCCAGCAGCTTGGGGGGGACAGGGTGGGCCAACGTCCTGACTTTC. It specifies CASSLGGTGWANVLTF.

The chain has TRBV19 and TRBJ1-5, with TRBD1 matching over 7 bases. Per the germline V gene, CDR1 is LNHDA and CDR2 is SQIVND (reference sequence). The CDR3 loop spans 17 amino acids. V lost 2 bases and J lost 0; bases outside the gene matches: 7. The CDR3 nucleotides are TGTGCCAGTAGTATATGGGGACAGTTGATTAGCAATCAGCCCCAGCATTTT. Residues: CASSIWGQLISNQPQHF.

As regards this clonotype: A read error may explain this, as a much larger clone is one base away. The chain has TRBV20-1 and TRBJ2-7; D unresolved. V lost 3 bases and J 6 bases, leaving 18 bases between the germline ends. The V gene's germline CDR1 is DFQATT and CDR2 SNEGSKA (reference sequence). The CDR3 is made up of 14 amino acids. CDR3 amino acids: CSASSDIPASEQYF. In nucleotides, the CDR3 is TGCAGTGCTAGTTCCGACATACCAGCCTCCGAGCAGTACTTC.

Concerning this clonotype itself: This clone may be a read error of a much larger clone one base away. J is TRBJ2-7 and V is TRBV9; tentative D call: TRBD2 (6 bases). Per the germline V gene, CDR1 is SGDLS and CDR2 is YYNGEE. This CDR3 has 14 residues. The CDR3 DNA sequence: TGTGCCAGCAGCCCCTCGGGACTGGACTACGAGCAGTCCTTC. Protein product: CASSPSGLDYEQSF.

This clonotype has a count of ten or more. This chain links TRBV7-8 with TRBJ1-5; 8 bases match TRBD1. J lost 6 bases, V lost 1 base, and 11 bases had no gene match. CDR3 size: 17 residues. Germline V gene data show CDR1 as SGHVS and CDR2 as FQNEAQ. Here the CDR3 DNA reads TGTGCCAGCAGCTTAGTTAGCGGACAGGGTAGTAGTCAGCCCCAGCATTTT. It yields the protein CASSLVSGQGSSQPQHF.

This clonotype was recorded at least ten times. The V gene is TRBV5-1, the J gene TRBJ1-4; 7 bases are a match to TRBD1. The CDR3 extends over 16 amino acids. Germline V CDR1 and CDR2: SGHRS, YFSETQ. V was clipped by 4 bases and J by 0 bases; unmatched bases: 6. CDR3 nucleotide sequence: TGCGCCAGCAGCCCAACAGGGGACCCAACTAATGAAAAACTGTTTTTT. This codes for CASSPTGDPTNEKLFF.

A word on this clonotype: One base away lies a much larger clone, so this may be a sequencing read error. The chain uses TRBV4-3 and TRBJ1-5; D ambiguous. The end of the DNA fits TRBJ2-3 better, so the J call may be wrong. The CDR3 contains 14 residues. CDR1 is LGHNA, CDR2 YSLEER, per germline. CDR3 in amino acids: CASSQSASNQPQYF. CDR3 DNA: TGCGCCAGCAGCCAATCGGCCAGCAATCAGCCCCAGTATTTT.